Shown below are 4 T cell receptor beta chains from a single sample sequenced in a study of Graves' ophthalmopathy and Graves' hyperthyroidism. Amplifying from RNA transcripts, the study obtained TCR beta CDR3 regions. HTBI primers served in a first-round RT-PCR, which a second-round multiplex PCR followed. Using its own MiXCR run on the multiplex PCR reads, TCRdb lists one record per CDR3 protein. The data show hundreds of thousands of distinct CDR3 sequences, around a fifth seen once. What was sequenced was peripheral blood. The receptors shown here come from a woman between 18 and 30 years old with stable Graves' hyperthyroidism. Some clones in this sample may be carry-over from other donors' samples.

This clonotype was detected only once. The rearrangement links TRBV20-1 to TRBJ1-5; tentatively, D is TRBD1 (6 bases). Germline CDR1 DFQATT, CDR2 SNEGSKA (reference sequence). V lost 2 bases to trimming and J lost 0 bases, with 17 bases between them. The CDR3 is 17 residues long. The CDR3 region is CSARSGMGAISNQPQHF. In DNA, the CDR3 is TGCAGTGCTAGATCCGGAATGGGGGCTATTAGCAATCAGCCCCAGCATTTT.

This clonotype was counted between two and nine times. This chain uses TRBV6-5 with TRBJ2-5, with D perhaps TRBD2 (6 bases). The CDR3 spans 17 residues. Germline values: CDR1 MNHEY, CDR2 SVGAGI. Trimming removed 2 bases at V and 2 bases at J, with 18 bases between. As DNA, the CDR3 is TGTGCCAGCAGTTACAGGAGGGAAACCATAGGGCAAGAGACCCAGTACTTC. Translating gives CASSYRRETIGQETQYF.

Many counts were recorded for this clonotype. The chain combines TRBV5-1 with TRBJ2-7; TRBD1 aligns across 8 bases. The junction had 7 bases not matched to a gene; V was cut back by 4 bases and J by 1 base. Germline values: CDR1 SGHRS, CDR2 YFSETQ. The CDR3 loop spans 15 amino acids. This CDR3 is CASSHTGQGSYEQYF. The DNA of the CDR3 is TGCGCCAGCAGCCACACCGGACAGGGATCCTACGAGCAGTACTTC.

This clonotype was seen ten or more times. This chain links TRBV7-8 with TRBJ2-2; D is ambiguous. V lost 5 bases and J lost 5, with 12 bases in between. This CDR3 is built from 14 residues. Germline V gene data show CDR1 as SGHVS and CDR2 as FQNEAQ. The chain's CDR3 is CASSTNGMTGELFF. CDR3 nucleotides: TGTGCCAGCAGCACTAATGGGATGACCGGGGAGCTGTTTTTT.